This TCR beta chain was retrieved from a study of OX40 agonist ivuxolimab in advanced cancers. Between the trimmed V and J ends, which lost 2 bases and 8 bases, there was a span of 12 bases. The CDR3 sequence is 14 residues long. CDR1 MNHEY and CDR2 SMNVEV come from the germline V gene (reference sequence). Libraries were prepared by immunoSEQ multiplex PCR; TCRdb keeps only in-frame clonotypes and omits some of them. The sample records about 86,000 clones, about 88% being singletons. The clonotype originates from an adult with an advanced solid tumor such as melanoma, head and neck, liver or kidney cancer. Sample: CD4+ or CD8+ T cells sorted from blood, taken in a trial of the OX40 agonist ivuxolimab. J is TRBJ1-4 and V is TRBV27; weak D call: TRBD1 (6 bases). The chain's CDR3 is CASSLVGAGEKLFF. The CDR3 DNA sequence: TGTGCCAGCAGTTTAGTGGGGGCAGGAGAAAAACTGTTTTTT.